Below, 24 T cell receptor beta chains from the same sample are listed, as sequenced in a study of CD8+ T cells in alopecia areata. TCR sequencing used cDNA made by reverse transcription of extracted RNA. Produced via immunoSEQ multiplex PCR; TCRdb's table is partial and in-frame only. The sample yields around 20,000 clones, without any singletons. Using CD4, CD8alpha, NKG2D, NKG2ACE and other markers, pooled cutaneous lymph node cells were sorted. Sequenced input: CD8+ T cells sorted from a lymph node. These receptors were obtained from a C3H/HeJ mouse with alopecia areata. This strain's MHC haplotype is H2-k.

This clone was observed many times. Gene names are the mouse ones. The CDR3 is cut off 4 residues early in the read; its end comes from the germline J gene. The J gene is TRBJ2-1, the V gene TRBV1; D possibly corresponds to TRBD1 (5 bases). Germline values: CDR1 NSQYPW, CDR2 LRSPGD (reference sequence). V was pared by 3 bases and J by 1 base, with 7 bases between. The CDR3 has 14 residues. The sequenced part of the CDR3 DNA is TGCACCTGCAGTGCCCGACAGAACTATGCT. Its translation is CTCSARQNYA. The CDR3 as a whole reads CTCSARQNYAEQFF.

Notes on this clone: Any gene name here is a mouse gene name. The read stops 4 residues short of the end of the CDR3; the missing end is completed from the germline J gene. This chain links TRBV31 with TRBJ2-1; 7 nucleotides align to TRBD2. This CDR3 spans 15 amino acids. Germline loops: CDR1 GKSSPN, CDR2 SITVG. Germline trimming cut 1 base from V and 0 bases from J; bases unmatched to any gene: 3. The sequenced CDR3 bases are TGTGCCTGGAGTCCCCACTGGGGTAACTATGCT. Its translation is CAWSPHWGNYA. The entire CDR3 protein reads CAWSPHWGNYAEQFF.

This clone was observed a handful of times. The listed genes are named as in mouse. The read ends 4 residues shy of where the CDR3 ends; the end is completed using the germline J gene. This chain links TRBV19 with TRBJ2-3; 7 bases map to TRBD2. CDR1 and CDR2 (germline): FNHDT, SITEND (reference sequence). V dropped 4 bases and J dropped 0; count of bases not matched to a gene: 5. The length of the CDR3 is 15 residues. Incomplete CDR3 DNA: TGTGCCAGCAGTCCCGACTGGGCTAGTGCAGAA. Its protein is CASSPDWASAE. The entire CDR3 protein is CASSPDWASAETLYF.

This clone has at least ten counts. Germline and genes: mouse. The CDR3 end lies 4 residues beyond the end of the read and is filled in from the germline J gene. The V gene is TRBV13-3, the J gene TRBJ1-4, with D possibly being TRBD1 (6 bases). The CDR3 extends over 16 amino acids. CDR1 NNHDY and CDR2 SYVADS come from the germline V gene. V lost 0 bases and J 0 bases, leaving 9 bases between the germline ends. CDR3 loop: CASSDAGTLSNERLFF. The CDR3 DNA, read in part, is TGTGCCAGCAGTGATGCCGGGACACTTTCCAACGAA.

This clone was recorded a few times. The genes and germline here are from mouse. The missing CDR3 end, 4 residues past where the read stops, is filled in from the germline J gene. The V gene is TRBV12-1, the J gene TRBJ2-1, with a possible D match to TRBD1 (6 bases). The CDR3 runs 15 residues. V was clipped by 2 bases and J by 6 bases, with 16 bases between them. CDR1 and CDR2 from the germline V gene are SGHSN and HYEKVE. CDR3: CASSPYHGTTAEQFF. Incomplete CDR3 DNA: TGTGCCAGCTCTCCCTACCACGGGACAACTGCT.

The sample holds many counts of this clone. Germline and genes: mouse. Read data end 4 residues before the CDR3 end; the end is taken from the germline J gene. The gene calls are TRBV19 and TRBJ2-1, with a tentative D call TRBD1 (6 bases). CDR1 and CDR2 (germline): FNHDT, SITEND (reference sequence). The V and J ends lost 5 bases and 1 base respectively, with 7 bases between them. The CDR3 runs to 13 residues. CDR3 amino acids: CASRDRNYAEQFF. CDR3 bases read: TGTGCCAGCAGGGACAGAAACTATGCT.

Details on this clone: Any gene name here is a mouse gene name. The CDR3 end is not reached by the read, which stops 4 residues before it; the germline J gene fills it in. The rearrangement links TRBV19 to TRBJ2-3, with D unresolved. The CDR3 is 12 residues long. Trimming shortened V by 1 base and J by 3 bases, and 3 bases separated the two germline ends. The germline gives CDR1 FNHDT, CDR2 SITEND (reference sequence). The CDR3 reads CASSIQAETLYF. The part of the CDR3 DNA that was read is TGTGCCAGCAGTATACAGGCAGAA.

This clone occurred a few times. The gene symbols are mouse symbols. The CDR3 end is not reached by the read, which stops 4 residues before it; the germline J gene fills it in. The chain carries TRBV17 and TRBJ2-5, with 8 bases that match TRBD1. The CDR3 has 14 residues. CDR1 is MNHDT and CDR2 is YYDKIL in the germline V gene. The sequenced part of the CDR3 DNA is TGTGCTAGCAGTGGACAGGGAAGGGAAGAC. This codes for CASSGQGRED. The whole CDR3 protein is CASSGQGREDTQYF.

This clone was seen a few times. At residue 10, the DNA translation does not agree with TCRdb's protein; the protein displayed here is the one encoded by the DNA. Genes and germline are mouse. The CDR3 is cut off 3 residues early in the read; its end comes from the germline J gene. The genes are TRBV17 and TRBJ1-3; D remains ambiguous. The V gene's germline CDR1 is MNHDT and CDR2 YYDKIL. This CDR3 has 13 residues. Trimming took off 0 bases at V and 4 bases at J, with 4 bases between the two ends. The CDR3 DNA, read in part, is TGTGCTAGCAGTAGAGATCAAGGAAATACG. Translation gives CASSRDQGNT. In full, the CDR3 is CASSRDQGNTLYF.

The sample holds many counts of this clone. Gene names follow the mouse nomenclature. The read halts 4 residues ahead of the CDR3 end, with the missing end drawn from the germline J gene. The chain combines TRBV1 with TRBJ2-7; TRBD2 aligns across 9 bases. The CDR3 runs to 15 residues. The germline V gene has CDR1 NSQYPW and CDR2 LRSPGD (reference sequence). The CDR3 sequence is CTCSADPWGGYEQYF. The covered CDR3 bases are TGCACCTGCAGTGCAGATCCCTGGGGGGGATAT.

This clone was found many times. The genes are named according to mouse. The CDR3 spells CASSQDTGRNTLYF. The CDR3 DNA, read in part, is TGTGCCAGCAGCCAAGATACAGGGCGTAAC. The V call is TRBV5, the J call TRBJ2-4; tentatively, D is TRBD1 (6 bases). The read terminates 4 residues ahead of where the CDR3 ends, so the germline J gene completes it. Germline CDR1 is LGHNA and CDR2 is YNLKQL (reference sequence). The length of the CDR3 is 14 residues.

This clone has just a few counts. Germline and genes: mouse. The CDR3 end falls 4 residues outside the read, so it is completed with the germline J gene. The chain is built from TRBV19 and TRBJ2-1, with D possibly TRBD1 on 6 matching bases. Trimming shortened V by 0 bases and J by 6 bases, and 7 bases separated the two germline ends. Germline assignment: CDR1 FNHDT and CDR2 SITEND (reference sequence). The CDR3 runs 13 residues. The DNA read from the CDR3 is TGTGCCAGCAGTATAGAACAGGGTGCT. Translated: CASSIEQGA. The CDR3, in full, reads CASSIEQGAEQFF.

This clone was detected only a few times. Here the gene names and germline are mouse. The read halts 4 residues ahead of the CDR3 end, with the missing end drawn from the germline J gene. The genes are TRBV13-1 and TRBJ1-1; TRBD1 agrees at 8 bases. Germline-derived CDR1 and CDR2 are NSHNY and SYGAGN. The CDR3 has 13 residues. The sequenced part of the CDR3 DNA is TGTGCCAGCAGTGCCCGGACAGGGACA. Translation gives CASSARTGT. The CDR3 as a whole reads CASSARTGTEVFF.

Details on this clone: The protein here is the DNA translation, as the TCRdb protein differs from it at residue 12. These gene names are mouse names. The read stops 3 residues short of the end of the CDR3; the missing end is completed from the germline J gene. V gene TRBV19 combines with J gene TRBJ1-6, with 12 bases matching TRBD1. TRBJ1-6 is given ORF status, its function remaining uncertain. Losses at the gene ends were 2 bases for V and 10 bases for J; bases not matched to a gene: 4. CDR1 and CDR2 from the germline V gene are FNHDT and SITEND (reference sequence). The length of the CDR3 is 15 residues. The part of the CDR3 DNA that was read is TGTGCCAGCAGTATGGGACAGGGGGCGCGCTCGCCC. It translates to CASSMGQGARSP. The CDR3 in its entirety is CASSMGQGARSPLYF.

In regard to this clone: Mouse gene names apply. The read stops 4 residues short of the end of the CDR3; the missing end is completed from the germline J gene. This chain joins TRBV1 and TRBJ1-1; D is perhaps TRBD1 (6 bases). From germline, CDR1 is NSQYPW and CDR2 LRSPGD (reference sequence). The CDR3 is 16 residues long. V was clipped by 1 base and J by 1 base, with 13 bases between them. This CDR3 reads CTCSAAPGQLNTEVFF. CDR3 bases read: TGCACCTGCAGTGCAGCCCCGGGACAACTAAACACA.

To note about this clone: Mouse names are used for the genes. The read falls 4 residues short of the CDR3 end, and the missing part is taken from the germline J gene. The genes are TRBV1 and TRBJ2-3, with 8 bases aligning to TRBD1. The CDR3 sequence is 14 residues long. Per the germline V gene, CDR1 is NSQYPW and CDR2 is LRSPGD (reference sequence). With 4 bases clipped from V and 3 bases from J, the junction kept 3 bases outside the gene matches. The CDR3: CTCSGGDRAETLYF. The CDR3 DNA, read in part, is TGCACCTGCAGTGGGGGGGACAGGGCAGAA.

Notes on this clone: The protein TCRdb lists differs from the translation of the DNA at residue 11; the protein given here is translated from the DNA itself. Gene names are the mouse ones. The CDR3 end falls 3 residues outside the read, so it is completed with the germline J gene. The chain combines TRBV29 with TRBJ1-6; no reliable D call. TRBJ1-6 is identified as an open reading frame with a role that is uncertain. This CDR3 has 14 residues. V gave up 2 bases and J gave up 3 bases, with 5 bases separating them. Per the germline V gene, CDR1 is MSHET and CDR2 is SYDVDS. CDR3 amino acids: CASSLNSYNSPLYF. CDR3 DNA (partial): TGTGCTAGCAGTTTAAACAGCTATAATTCGCCC.

Remarks on this clone: Gene names denote mouse genes. The read is 4 residues too short to cover the CDR3 end, so that end is filled in from the germline J gene. This sample also contains other DNA sequences that code for the same CDR3. The V and J genes are TRBV13-1 and TRBJ2-4; D gene ambiguous. There are 12 residues in the CDR3. Germline-derived CDR1 and CDR2 are NSHNY and SYGAGN. V lost 4 bases, J lost 0 bases, and 3 bases lay in between. This CDR3 is CASSLSQNTLYF. The covered CDR3 bases are TGTGCCAGCAGTCTCAGTCAAAAC.

In the case of this clone: Mouse gene names and germline throughout. From the germline J gene comes the end of the CDR3, since the read stops 4 residues before it. The V call is TRBV31, the J call TRBJ2-5; TRBD2 matches at 8 bases. Germline V CDR1 and CDR2: GKSSPN, SITVG. The CDR3 extends over 14 amino acids. V trimming: 1 base; J trimming: 3 bases; junction bases outside the gene matches: 3. The covered CDR3 bases are TGTGCCTGGAGTCCCCGACTGGGGCAAGAC. Protein: CAWSPRLGQD. The whole CDR3 region reads CAWSPRLGQDTQYF.

In its sample, this clone was seen many times. Genes and germline are mouse. The sequence runs out 4 residues before the end of the CDR3; the remainder is reconstructed from the germline J gene. The gene calls are TRBV13-3 and TRBJ1-1; 10 positions agree with TRBD1. The CDR3 is 15 amino acids. V lost 2 bases to trimming and J lost 4 bases; unmatched junction nucleotides: 5. Germline CDR1 reads NNHDY; CDR2 reads SYVADS. CDR3 bases read: TGTGCCAGCAGTGAAAGGACAGGGGGAAGCACA. Translating it yields CASSERTGGST. Given in full, the CDR3 is CASSERTGGSTEVFF.

This clone came up a few times. Gene labels here are mouse ones. The read finishes 4 residues shy of the CDR3 end, and the germline J gene is used to complete it. The chain uses TRBV19 and TRBJ2-2; 10 nucleotides line up with TRBD2. The ends lost 2 bases at V and 2 bases at J; junction bases unmatched: 0. The germline CDR1 and CDR2 sequences are FNHDT and SITEND (reference sequence). The CDR3 totals 15 residues. This CDR3 reads CASSMGLGNTGQLYF. Incomplete CDR3 DNA: TGTGCCAGCAGTATGGGACTGGGGAACACCGGG.

The table lists this clone with many counts. Gene names denote mouse genes. The read gets to within 4 residues of the CDR3 end, and the germline J gene fills in the rest. The chain uses TRBV13-3 and TRBJ2-1, with 8 nucleotides matching TRBD1. Per the germline V gene, CDR1 is NNHDY and CDR2 is SYVADS. The CDR3 spans 14 residues. J gave up 4 bases and V 2 bases, and 2 bases lay outside the gene matches. Incomplete CDR3 DNA: TGTGCCAGCAGTGAAAGGACAGGGTATGCT. Translation gives CASSERTGYA. The full CDR3 sequence reads CASSERTGYAEQFF.

The sample holds many counts of this clone. The listed genes are named as in mouse. The CDR3 end falls 4 residues outside the read, so it is completed with the germline J gene. The chain carries TRBV13-3 and TRBJ2-1; 10 bases are shared with TRBD2. The CDR3 loop spans 15 amino acids. CDR1 NNHDY and CDR2 SYVADS come from the germline V gene. The CDR3 DNA, read in part, is TGTGCCAGCAGTGATCGGCTGGGGGGGCGAGCT. Translating it yields CASSDRLGGRA. The whole CDR3 protein reads CASSDRLGGRAEQFF.

This clone was observed at least ten times. Gene names refer to mouse genes. The CDR3 is cut off 4 residues early in the read; its end comes from the germline J gene. This chain uses TRBV13-3 with TRBJ1-1, with 8 bases lining up with TRBD1. With 3 bases clipped from V and 0 bases from J, the junction kept 7 bases outside the gene matches. The CDR3 is made up of 16 amino acids. Germline CDR1 NNHDY, CDR2 SYVADS. Partial CDR3 DNA: TGTGCCAGCAGTGGCCAGGGGGCCCACGCAAACACA. Translation gives CASSGQGAHANT. The complete CDR3 reads CASSGQGAHANTEVFF.